Included here is one T cell receptor beta chain sequence, with context. The source of the sample is a study of blood T cell repertoires in COVID-19. Study-wide background: Donors in the United States, Italy and Spain gave samples during acute or convalescent COVID-19.

In the original workflow: Researchers report that nucleated cell counts were estimated from reference gene primer amplification. TCRdb's copy holds only in-frame clones and misses some; the assay was immunoSEQ multiplex PCR. That table gives V, J and clone size, and the DNA gave D and trimming. The sample has approximately 170,000 clones; around 80% are singletons. V lost 0 bases and J lost 6, with 15 bases in between. The germline CDR1 and CDR2 sequences are SGHRS and YFSETQ. This CDR3 is 15 amino acids long. The V gene is TRBV5-1, the J gene TRBJ1-2, with D unresolved. This clonotype was obtained from a man in his sixties with active or convalescent COVID-19. The source material was peripheral blood. The CDR3 is CASSLGSDPADGYTF. The CDR3 nucleotides read TGCGCCAGCAGCTTGGGATCAGACCCGGCGGATGGCTACACCTTC.